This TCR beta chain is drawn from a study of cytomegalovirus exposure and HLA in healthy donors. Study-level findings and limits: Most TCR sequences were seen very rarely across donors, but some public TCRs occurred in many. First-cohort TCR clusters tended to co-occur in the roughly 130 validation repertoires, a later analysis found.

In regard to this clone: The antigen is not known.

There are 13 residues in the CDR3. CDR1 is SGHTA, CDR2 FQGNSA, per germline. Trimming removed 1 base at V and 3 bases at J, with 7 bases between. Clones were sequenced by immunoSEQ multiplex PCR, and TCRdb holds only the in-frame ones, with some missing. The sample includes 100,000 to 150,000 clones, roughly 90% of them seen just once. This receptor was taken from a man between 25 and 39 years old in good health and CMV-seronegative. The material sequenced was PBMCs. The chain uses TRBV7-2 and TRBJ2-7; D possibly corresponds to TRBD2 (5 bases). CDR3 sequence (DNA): TGTGCCAGCAGCTTAGGCCGGGACTACGAGCAGTACTTC. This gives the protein CASSLGRDYEQYF.